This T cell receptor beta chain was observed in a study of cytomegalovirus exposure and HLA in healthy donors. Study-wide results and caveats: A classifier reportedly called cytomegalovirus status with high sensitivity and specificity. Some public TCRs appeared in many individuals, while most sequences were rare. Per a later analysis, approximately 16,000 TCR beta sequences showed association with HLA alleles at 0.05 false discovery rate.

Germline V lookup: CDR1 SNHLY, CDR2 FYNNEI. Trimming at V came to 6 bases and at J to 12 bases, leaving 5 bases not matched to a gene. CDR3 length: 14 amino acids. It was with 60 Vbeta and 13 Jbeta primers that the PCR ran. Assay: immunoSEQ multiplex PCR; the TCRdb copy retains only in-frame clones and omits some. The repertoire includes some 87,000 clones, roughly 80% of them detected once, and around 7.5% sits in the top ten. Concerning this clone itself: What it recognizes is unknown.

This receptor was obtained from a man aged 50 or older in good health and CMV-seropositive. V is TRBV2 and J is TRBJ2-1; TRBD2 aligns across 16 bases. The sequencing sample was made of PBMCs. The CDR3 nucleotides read TGTGCCAGCAGCGGGACTAGCGGGGGGGCGGGGCAGTTCTTC. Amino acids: CASSGTSGGAGQFF.